Shown below are 4 T cell receptor beta chains from a single sample sequenced in a study of T cells expressing NK-cell markers. After re-calling the 5' RACE reads, TCRdb lists one entry per CDR3 protein, DNA absent. Its clone listing holds about 390,000 distinct CDR3 sequences. Sequencing was done on a sample of blood T cells: a sorted CD56 or NKG2C T cell subset, CD4+ or CD8+ T cells, or bulk PBMC T cells (not recorded which). These receptors were taken from a woman aged 50 to 60 in good health.

The chain joins TRBV28 to TRBJ2-2; TCRdb proposes TRBD1, but this gene call is untestable without DNA. This CDR3 is built from 14 residues. Per the germline V gene, CDR1 is MDHEN and CDR2 is SYDVKM. The CDR3 loop reads CASSETQGTGELFF.

This chain links TRBV12-3 or TRBV12-4 with TRBJ1-1; TCRdb picks TRBD1, but there is no DNA to check that call. The CDR3 covers 14 residues. The CDR3 reads CASSFRGQDTEAFF.

The genes are TRBV4-1 and TRBJ1-5; absent DNA, TCRdb's TRBD1 call cannot be checked. Germline CDR1 reads MGHRA; CDR2 reads YSYEKL. This CDR3 contains 15 residues. The CDR3: CASSEGVVSNQPQHF.

The CDR3 here is CASSFSLGGRGYNEQFF. This chain connects TRBV12-3 or TRBV12-4 to TRBJ2-1; the D call from TCRdb, TRBD2, cannot be confirmed without DNA. The CDR3 is made up of 17 amino acids.